Listed below are T cell receptor beta chains from one sample, sequenced in a study of cytomegalovirus exposure and HLA in healthy donors. This table comes from immunoSEQ multiplex PCR, and its TCRdb copy is limited to in-frame clones, with some not included. The sample shows some 130,000 clones, roughly nine tenths of them seen only once. Sequencing was done on a sample of PBMCs. These receptors originate from a woman aged 18-29 years in good health and CMV-seronegative. The CDR3 runs from the conserved cysteine through the conserved F or W. The D gene is left open where the match is weak. The size of a clone is reported for some rows only, either as once, few or many, or as a class for expanded clones.

>-|-|TRBV27|15
CASSSGGGLNTEAFF
>-|-|TRBV9|14
CASSAGVINEKLFF
>TRBD1|-|TRBV5-1|18
CASSLRTRQGPSNYGYTF
>TRBD1|-|TRBV5-1|15
CASSFLGQGVNEQFF
>TRBD1|once|TRBV5-1|15
CASSTETGTGNEEFF
>-|-|TRBV13|14
CASRPRQSNTEAFF
>-|-|TRBV6-5|13
CASSERGHSALHF
>-|-|TRBV10-3|14
CAIMGGPESYGYTF
>TRBD1|-|TRBV9|14
CASSGQGASQPQHF
>TRBD1|-|TRBV2|14
CASSGTGPNYGYTF
>TRBD2|-|TRBV6-5|16
CASSYSGAGGWNEQFF
>-|-|TRBV5-1|13
CASSLGQNQPQHF
>-|-|TRBV6-1|15
CASSEYVEGRRMSTF
>TRBD2|-|TRBV2|15
CASSRGGSDTDTQYF
>-|-|TRBV5-8|16
CASSLEGGAVGQPQHF
>-|-|TRBV6-5|13
CASSHGTFYGYTF
>-|-|TRBV4-1|16
CASSQGTGSGGEKLFF